The 9 T cell receptor beta chains below were found in one sample sequenced in a study of vaccination effects on CD4 cells after COVID-19. Method: immunoSEQ multiplex PCR; TCRdb's copy keeps in-frame clones and lacks some. The repertoire holds 50,000 to 80,000 clones, over 75% seen once, with more than 2% in the top ten. These receptors lack a known antigen. Subsequent to a culture period of 10 to 11 days, CD4+ T cells were isolated. Everyone in the study got two shots of either the BNT162b2 or mRNA-1273 vaccine. Sequenced here: CD4+ T cells from PBMCs cultured without peptide, sampled after COVID-19 vaccination. The receptor source for this set is a human donor who received a COVID-19 vaccine.

The V call is TRBV7-2, the J call TRBJ1-5, with D hard to call. The CDR3 totals 15 residues. The V end was cut by 5 bases, the J end by 3 bases, with 14 bases between. The germline gives CDR1 SGHTA, CDR2 FQGNSA. The CDR3 protein is CASSPGPINNQPQHF. CDR3 nucleotide sequence: TGTGCCAGCAGCCCCGGCCCAATTAACAATCAGCCCCAGCATTTT.

The CDR3 sequence: CASSSPWGPEAFF. CDR3 coding DNA: TGTGCCAGCAGTTCTCCCTGGGGACCTGAAGCTTTCTTT. This chain joins TRBV6-5 and TRBJ1-1; D is perhaps TRBD1 (5 bases). The CDR3 is 13 residues long. Germline CDR1 reads MNHEY; CDR2 reads SVGAGI. V was trimmed by 4 bases and J by 6 bases, leaving 12 bases between them.

The rearrangement joins TRBV4-3 to TRBJ2-1; possibly TRBD2 for D (6 bases). Trimming took 0 bases from V and 9 from J, leaving 12 bases between them. Germline V CDR1 and CDR2: LGHNA, YSLEER. The CDR3 sequence is 14 residues long. The CDR3 nucleotides are TGCGCCAGCAGCCAAGAGGGAGGCGGGCGTGAGCAGTTCTTC. Protein sequence: CASSQEGGGREQFF.

The chain combines TRBV25-1 with TRBJ1-6; no clear D gene. The CDR3 spans 16 residues. Germline V lookup: CDR1 MGHDK, CDR2 SYGVNS. V dropped 2 bases and J dropped 5 bases, with 13 bases sitting between them. CDR3 protein: CASSEGRVRNNSPLHF. The CDR3 DNA reads as TGTGCCAGCAGTGAAGGTCGAGTCAGGAATAATTCACCCCTCCACTTT. Variable domain in full (rest from reference TRBV25-1 and TRBJ1-6): EADIYQTPRYLVIGTGKKITLECSQTMGHDKMYWYQQDPGMELHLIHYSYGVNSTEKGDLSSESTVSRIRTEHFPLTLESARPSHTSQYLCASSEGRVRNNSPLHFGNGTRLTVT.

V is TRBV9 and J is TRBJ2-1; the D call may be TRBD1 or TRBD2 (5 bases each). The CDR3 is 15 amino acids. V lost 2 bases to trimming and J lost 3 bases, with 12 bases between them. Germline lookup yields CDR1 SGDLS and CDR2 YYNGEE. CDR3 loop: CASSVFGTVYNEQFF. The CDR3 nucleotides read TGTGCCAGCAGCGTCTTTGGGACGGTCTACAATGAGCAGTTCTTC.

V usage is TRBV10-3 and J usage is TRBJ2-6, with D unresolved. This CDR3 spans 19 amino acids. The V gene lost 3 bases and the J gene lost 0 bases, with 18 bases spanning the gap. Germline V lookup: CDR1 ENHRY, CDR2 SYGVKD. The CDR3: CAISDPLGPSYSGANVLTF. In DNA form, the CDR3 reads TGTGCCATCAGTGATCCCCTGGGTCCCTCCTACTCTGGGGCCAACGTCCTGACTTTC.

The chain carries TRBV7-2 and TRBJ2-3; 16 nucleotides agree with TRBD2. Germline V CDR1 and CDR2: SGHTA, FQGNSA. Unmatched junction bases numbered 6, after V lost 6 bases and J lost 15 bases. The CDR3 loop spans 13 amino acids. CDR3 in amino acids: CASRPGTSGGDYF. The CDR3 nucleotides read TGTGCCAGCAGACCCGGGACTAGCGGGGGGGATTATTTT.

The chain combines TRBV21-1 with TRBJ2-5; the tabulated D call, TRBD2, remains unverified against the DNA. TRBV21-1 is marked as a pseudogene. The CDR3 spans 14 residues. The CDR3 DNA reads TGTGCCAGCATTATGGCTAGACGGAAAGAGACCCAGTACTTC. Protein sequence: CASIMARRKETQYF.

The rearrangement joins TRBV5-1 to TRBJ2-5; maybe TRBD2 (6 bases). Between the trimmed V and J ends, which lost 3 bases and 5 bases, there was a span of 11 bases. This CDR3 is built from 13 residues. Germline assignment: CDR1 SGHRS and CDR2 YFSETQ. This CDR3 reads CASSSTSHETQYF. DNA for the CDR3: TGCGCCAGCAGCTCGACTAGTCACGAGACCCAGTACTTC.